This is a list of T cell receptor beta chains from one sample in a study of blood T cell repertoires in COVID-19. The table came from immunoSEQ multiplex PCR; TCRdb's copy has only in-frame clones and leaves some out. The sample lists about 270,000 clones; more than 80% were seen once. Material: PBMCs or T cells enriched from blood (not recorded which). The receptors derive from a woman aged 18-29 years who had recovered from COVID-19. Both conserved end residues are part of each CDR3. D genes are given only for firm matches. A clone size is listed for some rows: how often the clone was seen (once, few, many), or a class if it is expanded.

j_call: TRBJ2-4; clone_size: NA; v_call: TRBV3-1/TRBV3-2; d_call: NA; cdr3_aa: CASSQDTVNIQYF; cdr3_nt: TGTGCCAGCAGCCAAGATACAGTAAACATTCAGTACTTC
j_call: TRBJ1-6; clone_size: NA; v_call: TRBV6-4; d_call: TRBD1; cdr3_aa: CASSTTGKDSPLHF; cdr3_nt: TGTGCCAGCAGTACGACAGGGAAGGATTCACCCCTCCACTTT
j_call: TRBJ2-6; clone_size: NA; v_call: TRBV23-1; d_call: NA; cdr3_aa: CASSQAGQRPSGANVLTF; cdr3_nt: TGCGCCAGCAGTCAAGCGGGACAGCGTCCCTCTGGGGCCAACGTCCTGACTTTC
j_call: TRBJ1-5; clone_size: NA; v_call: TRBV27; d_call: NA; cdr3_aa: CASSPAGISQPQHF; cdr3_nt: TGTGCCAGCAGTCCCGCGGGGATCTCTCAGCCCCAGCATTTT
j_call: TRBJ2-3; clone_size: NA; v_call: TRBV10-2; d_call: TRBD2; cdr3_aa: CASRASGGRDTQYF; cdr3_nt: TGCGCCAGCAGGGCTAGCGGGGGGAGGGATACGCAGTATTTT
j_call: TRBJ1-5; clone_size: NA; v_call: TRBV6-5; d_call: NA; cdr3_aa: CASSIGDGGNQPQHF; cdr3_nt: TGTGCCAGCAGTATAGGGGATGGTGGCAATCAGCCCCAGCATTTT
j_call: TRBJ1-1; clone_size: NA; v_call: TRBV4-1; d_call: TRBD1; cdr3_aa: CASSQIGTALNTEAFF; cdr3_nt: TGCGCCAGCAGCCAAATCGGGACAGCCTTGAACACTGAAGCTTTCTTT
j_call: TRBJ2-7; clone_size: NA; v_call: TRBV5-1; d_call: TRBD2; cdr3_aa: CASSLEIAGIYERQYF; cdr3_nt: TGCGCCAGCAGCTTGGAAATAGCGGGGATCTACGAGCGGCAGTACTTC
j_call: TRBJ2-2; clone_size: NA; v_call: TRBV27; d_call: TRBD1; cdr3_aa: CASSPTQGAGELFF; cdr3_nt: TGTGCCAGCAGTCCGACACAGGGGGCCGGGGAGCTGTTTTTT
j_call: TRBJ2-7; clone_size: NA; v_call: TRBV12-3/TRBV12-4; d_call: TRBD1; cdr3_aa: CASSSGTGEQYF; cdr3_nt: TGTGCCAGCAGTTCCGGGACAGGTGAGCAGTACTTC
j_call: TRBJ2-1; clone_size: NA; v_call: TRBV7-6; d_call: TRBD2; cdr3_aa: CASSVRGGEYGEQFF; cdr3_nt: TGTGCCAGCAGCGTGCGGGGGGGCGAGTATGGTGAGCAGTTCTTC
j_call: TRBJ1-2; clone_size: NA; v_call: TRBV10-3; d_call: NA; cdr3_aa: CAAGTLGGYTF; cdr3_nt: TGTGCCGCCGGGACTCTCGGCGGCTACACCTTC
j_call: TRBJ1-2; clone_size: NA; v_call: TRBV6-1; d_call: NA; cdr3_aa: CASSEAVGGGYGYTF; cdr3_nt: TGTGCCAGCAGTGAAGCGGTGGGGGGAGGCTATGGCTACACCTTC
j_call: TRBJ2-1; clone_size: NA; v_call: TRBV5-1; d_call: NA; cdr3_aa: CASSLAAGAASSYNEQFF; cdr3_nt: TGCGCCAGCAGCTTGGCCGCAGGAGCGGCCAGCTCCTACAATGAGCAGTTCTTC
j_call: TRBJ2-7; clone_size: NA; v_call: TRBV5-6; d_call: TRBD2; cdr3_aa: CASSPPAGGAVYEQYF; cdr3_nt: TGTGCCAGCAGCCCACCCGCCGGGGGGGCGGTCTACGAGCAGTACTTC
j_call: TRBJ1-4; clone_size: NA; v_call: TRBV28; d_call: TRBD1; cdr3_aa: CASSLPGGSGKLFF; cdr3_nt: TGTGCCAGCAGCCTCCCAGGGGGTAGTGGAAAACTGTTTTTT
j_call: TRBJ2-1; clone_size: once; v_call: TRBV21-1; d_call: NA; cdr3_aa: CASSKLLAGGRNEQFF; cdr3_nt: TGTGCCAGCAGCAAGTTACTAGCGGGGGGCCGGAATGAGCAGTTCTTC
j_call: TRBJ1-3; clone_size: NA; v_call: TRBV14; d_call: NA; cdr3_aa: CASSQEREGALSGNTIYF; cdr3_nt: TGTGCCAGCAGCCAAGAGAGAGAGGGAGCTCTGTCCGGAAACACCATATATTTT
j_call: TRBJ1-1; clone_size: NA; v_call: TRBV5-5; d_call: TRBD1; cdr3_aa: CASSLREDRGNTEAFF; cdr3_nt: TGTGCCAGCAGCTTGAGGGAGGACAGGGGGAACACTGAAGCTTTCTTT